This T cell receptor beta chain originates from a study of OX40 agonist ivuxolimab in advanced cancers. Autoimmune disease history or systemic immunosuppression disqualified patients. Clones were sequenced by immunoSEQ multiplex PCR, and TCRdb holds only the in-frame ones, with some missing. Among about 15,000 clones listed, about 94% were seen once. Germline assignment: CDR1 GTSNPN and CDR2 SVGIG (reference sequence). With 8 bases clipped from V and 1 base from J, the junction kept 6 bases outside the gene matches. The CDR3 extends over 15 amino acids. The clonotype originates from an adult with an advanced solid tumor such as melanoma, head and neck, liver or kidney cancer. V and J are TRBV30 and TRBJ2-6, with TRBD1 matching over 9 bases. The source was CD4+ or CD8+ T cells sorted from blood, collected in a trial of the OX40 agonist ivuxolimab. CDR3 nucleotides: TGTGCCCCCGGGACAGGGCCTTCTGGGGCCAACGTCCTGACTTTC. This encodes CAPGTGPSGANVLTF.